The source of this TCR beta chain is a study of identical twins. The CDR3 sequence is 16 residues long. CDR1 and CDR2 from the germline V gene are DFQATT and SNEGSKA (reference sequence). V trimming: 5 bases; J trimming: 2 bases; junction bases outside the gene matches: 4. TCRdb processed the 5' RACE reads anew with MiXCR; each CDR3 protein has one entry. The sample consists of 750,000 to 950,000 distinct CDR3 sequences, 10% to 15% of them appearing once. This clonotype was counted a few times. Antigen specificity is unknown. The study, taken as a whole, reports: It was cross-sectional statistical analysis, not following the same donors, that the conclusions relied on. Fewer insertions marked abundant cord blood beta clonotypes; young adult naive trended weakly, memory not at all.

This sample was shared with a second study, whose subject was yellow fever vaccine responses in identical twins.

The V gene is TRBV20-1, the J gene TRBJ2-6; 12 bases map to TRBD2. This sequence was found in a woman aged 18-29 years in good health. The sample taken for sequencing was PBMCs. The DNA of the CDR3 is TGCAGTGCTGGAGGACTAGCGGGAACTGGGGCCAACGTCCTGACTTTC. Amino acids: CSAGGLAGTGANVLTF.